This T cell receptor beta chain comes out of a study of control samples from healthy donors and cancer patients (TCRdb year 2020). The CDR3 covers 15 residues, taking in both the cysteine and the phenylalanine. Just the 45-base CDR3 DNA is kept, in frame starting at base 1. According to the germline V gene (reference sequence), CDR1 reads LNHDA and CDR2 reads SQIVND. V is pared back by 3 bases and J by 0 bases, with 8 bases lying between the germline termini. This clone was detected only a few times. Its antigen is currently not known. Per-base quality was not reported, and no clone a single base away is much larger than it. The library was produced with the immunoSEQ multiplex PCR assay. TCRdb limited this immuneACCESS table to in-frame rearrangements with V and J called. A share of clones is missing; checked studies link under half to unresolved V genes, and the rest is unexplained. The sample contains tens of thousands of clones, roughly 89% of them found a single time. The top ten clonotypes cover roughly 15% of the sample.

The sequenced material came from blood. This clonotype originated in a man between 50 and 59 years old in good health. This chain is built from TRBV19 and TRBJ2-2, with the D gene not confidently named. The CDR3 has the sequence CASSIGSANTGELFF. In nucleotides, the sequence is TGTGCCAGTAGTATCGGCAGCGCGAACACCGGGGAGCTGTTTTTT.